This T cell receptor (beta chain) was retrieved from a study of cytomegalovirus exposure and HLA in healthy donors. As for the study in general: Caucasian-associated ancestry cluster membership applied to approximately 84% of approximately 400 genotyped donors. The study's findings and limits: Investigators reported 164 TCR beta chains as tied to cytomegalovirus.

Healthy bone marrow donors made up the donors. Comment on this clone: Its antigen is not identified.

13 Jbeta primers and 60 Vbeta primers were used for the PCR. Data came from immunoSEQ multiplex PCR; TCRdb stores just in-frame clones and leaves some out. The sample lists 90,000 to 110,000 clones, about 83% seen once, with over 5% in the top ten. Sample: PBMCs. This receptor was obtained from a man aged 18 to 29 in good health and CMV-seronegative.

CDR3 sequence: CASSLVLAGGQETQYF. For the CDR3, the DNA is TGTGCCAGCAGCTTGGTCCTAGCGGGGGGACAAGAGACCCAGTACTTC. The chain carries TRBV5-4 and TRBJ2-5; 11 bases agree with TRBD2. With 0 bases clipped from V and 2 bases from J, the junction kept 3 bases outside the gene matches. Germline CDR1 reads SGHNT; CDR2 reads YYREEE (reference sequence). This CDR3 has 16 amino acids.